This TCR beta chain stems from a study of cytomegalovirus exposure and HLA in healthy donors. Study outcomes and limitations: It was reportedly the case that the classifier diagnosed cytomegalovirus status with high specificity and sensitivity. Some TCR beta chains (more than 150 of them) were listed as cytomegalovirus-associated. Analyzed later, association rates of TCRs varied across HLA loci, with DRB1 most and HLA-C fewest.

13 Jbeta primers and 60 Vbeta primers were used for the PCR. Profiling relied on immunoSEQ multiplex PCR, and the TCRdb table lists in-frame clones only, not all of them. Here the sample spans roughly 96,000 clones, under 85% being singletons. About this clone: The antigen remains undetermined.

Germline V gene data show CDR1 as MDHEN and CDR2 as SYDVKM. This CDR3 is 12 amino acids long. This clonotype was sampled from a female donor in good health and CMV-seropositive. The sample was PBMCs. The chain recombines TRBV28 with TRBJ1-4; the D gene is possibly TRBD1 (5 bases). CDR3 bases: TGTGCGACGGGGGGAACCACCGAAAAACTGTTTTTT. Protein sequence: CATGGTTEKLFF.